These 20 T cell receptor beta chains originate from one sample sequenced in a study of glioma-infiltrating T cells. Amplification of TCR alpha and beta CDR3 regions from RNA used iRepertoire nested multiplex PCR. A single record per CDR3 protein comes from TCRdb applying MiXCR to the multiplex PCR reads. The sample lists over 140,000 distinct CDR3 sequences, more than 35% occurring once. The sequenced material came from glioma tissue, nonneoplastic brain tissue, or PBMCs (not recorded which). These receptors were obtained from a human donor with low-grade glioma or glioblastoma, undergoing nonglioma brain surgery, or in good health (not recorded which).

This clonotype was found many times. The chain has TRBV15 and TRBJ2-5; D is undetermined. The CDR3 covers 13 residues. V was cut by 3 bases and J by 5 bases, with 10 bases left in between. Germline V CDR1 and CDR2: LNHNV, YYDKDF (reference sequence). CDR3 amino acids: CATSSGETETQYF. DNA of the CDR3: TGTGCCACCAGCAGTGGCGAGACGGAGACCCAGTACTTC.

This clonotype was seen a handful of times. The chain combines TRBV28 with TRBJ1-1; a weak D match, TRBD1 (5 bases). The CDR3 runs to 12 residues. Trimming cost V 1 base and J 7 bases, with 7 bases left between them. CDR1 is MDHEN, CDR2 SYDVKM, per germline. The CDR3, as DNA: TGTGCCAGCAGTTTATCCACAGGTGAAGCTTTCTTT. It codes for CASSLSTGEAFF.

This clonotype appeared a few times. The CDR3 region is CASSWTGSSYEQYF. The CDR3 DNA reads TGTGCCAGCAGTTGGACTGGGAGCTCCTACGAGCAGTACTTC. V usage is TRBV6-1 and J usage is TRBJ2-7; the D gene is possibly TRBD2 (5 bases). This CDR3 spans 14 amino acids. The V and J ends lost 5 bases and 0 bases respectively, with 11 bases between them. Germline loops: CDR1 MNHNS, CDR2 SASEGT.

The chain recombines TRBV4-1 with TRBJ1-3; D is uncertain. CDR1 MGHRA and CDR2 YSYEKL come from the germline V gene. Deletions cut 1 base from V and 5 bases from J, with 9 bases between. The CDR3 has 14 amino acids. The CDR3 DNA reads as TGCGCCAGCAGCCAAGGGGTCAGTAGAAACACCATATATTTT. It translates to CASSQGVSRNTIYF.

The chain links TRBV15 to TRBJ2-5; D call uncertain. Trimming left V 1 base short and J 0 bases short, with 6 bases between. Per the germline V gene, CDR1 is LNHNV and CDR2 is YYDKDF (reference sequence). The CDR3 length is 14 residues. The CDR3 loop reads CATSRVSDQETQYF. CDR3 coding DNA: TGTGCCACCAGCAGAGTTTCAGACCAAGAGACCCAGTACTTC.

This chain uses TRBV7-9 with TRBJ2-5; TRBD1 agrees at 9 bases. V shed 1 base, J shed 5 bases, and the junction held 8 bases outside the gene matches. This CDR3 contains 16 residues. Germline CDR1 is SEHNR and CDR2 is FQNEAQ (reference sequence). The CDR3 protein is CASSLDGTGFGETQYF. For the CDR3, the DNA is TGTGCCAGCAGCTTAGACGGGACAGGGTTTGGGGAGACCCAGTACTTC.

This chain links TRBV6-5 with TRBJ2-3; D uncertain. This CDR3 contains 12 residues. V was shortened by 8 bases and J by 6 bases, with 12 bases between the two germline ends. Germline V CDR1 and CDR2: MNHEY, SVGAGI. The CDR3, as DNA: TGTGCCAGCGCCGATCAATTGGATACGCAGTATTTT. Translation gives CASADQLDTQYF.

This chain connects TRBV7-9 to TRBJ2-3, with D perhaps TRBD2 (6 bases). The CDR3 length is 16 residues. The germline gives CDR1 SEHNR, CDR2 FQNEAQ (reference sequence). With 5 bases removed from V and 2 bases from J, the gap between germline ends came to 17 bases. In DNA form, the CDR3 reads TGTGCCAGCAGCCCGGGGGTGGCGGGGAACACAGATACGCAGTATTTT. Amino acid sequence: CASSPGVAGNTDTQYF.

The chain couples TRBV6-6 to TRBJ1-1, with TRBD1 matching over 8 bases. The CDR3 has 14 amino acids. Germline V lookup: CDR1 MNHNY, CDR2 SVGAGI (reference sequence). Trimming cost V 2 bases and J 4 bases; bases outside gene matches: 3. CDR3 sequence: CASSYRQGTTEAFF. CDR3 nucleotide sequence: TGTGCCAGCAGTTACCGACAGGGGACCACTGAAGCTTTCTTT.

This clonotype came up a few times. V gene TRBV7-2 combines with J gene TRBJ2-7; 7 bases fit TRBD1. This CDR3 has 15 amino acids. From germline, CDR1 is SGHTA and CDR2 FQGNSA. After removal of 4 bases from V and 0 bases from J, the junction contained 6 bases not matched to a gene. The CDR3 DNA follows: TGTGCCAGCAGCTCCGACAGGGCTCACTCCTACGAGCAGTACTTC. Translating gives CASSSDRAHSYEQYF.

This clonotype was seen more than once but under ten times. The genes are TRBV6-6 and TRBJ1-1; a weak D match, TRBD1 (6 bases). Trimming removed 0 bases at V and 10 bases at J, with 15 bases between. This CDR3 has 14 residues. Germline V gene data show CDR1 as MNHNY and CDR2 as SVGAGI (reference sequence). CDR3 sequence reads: CASSYSRTAALAFF. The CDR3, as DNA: TGTGCCAGCAGTTACTCAAGGACAGCCGCGTTAGCTTTCTTT.

CDR3 bases: TGCAGTGCAAGCTCTGGGGGCTGGAACACTGAAGCTTTCTTT. As protein: CSASSGGWNTEAFF. This sequence joins TRBV20-1 and TRBJ1-1; TRBD1 is a possible D gene (6 bases). Trimming removed 6 bases at V and 1 base at J, with 15 bases between. Germline CDR1 and CDR2: DFQATT and SNEGSKA (reference sequence). The CDR3 runs to 14 residues.

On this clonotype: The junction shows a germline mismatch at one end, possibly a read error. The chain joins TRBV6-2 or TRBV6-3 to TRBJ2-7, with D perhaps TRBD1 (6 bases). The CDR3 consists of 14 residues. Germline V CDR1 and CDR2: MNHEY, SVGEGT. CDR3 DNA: TGTGCCAGCAGCCCCCGACAGGAGACCTACGATCAGTACTTC. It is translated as CASSPRQETYDQYF.

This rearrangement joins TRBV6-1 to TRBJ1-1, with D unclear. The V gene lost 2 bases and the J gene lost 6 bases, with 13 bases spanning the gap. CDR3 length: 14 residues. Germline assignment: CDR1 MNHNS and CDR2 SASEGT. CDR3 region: CASSELWDTAEAFF. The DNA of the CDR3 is TGTGCCAGCAGTGAATTGTGGGATACTGCTGAAGCTTTCTTT.

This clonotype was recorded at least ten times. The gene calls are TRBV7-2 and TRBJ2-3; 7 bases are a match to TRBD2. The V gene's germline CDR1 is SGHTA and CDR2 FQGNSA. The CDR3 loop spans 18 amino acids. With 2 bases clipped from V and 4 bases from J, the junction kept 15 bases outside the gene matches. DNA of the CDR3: TGTGCCAGCAGCTTATTTCCCCAGGCTAGCGGAAGGTCAGATACGCAGTATTTT. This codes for CASSLFPQASGRSDTQYF. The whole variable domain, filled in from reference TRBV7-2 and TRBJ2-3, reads GAGVSQSPSNKVTEKGKDVELRCDPISGHTALYWYRQSLGQGLEFLIYFQGNSAPDKSGLPSDRFSAERTGGSVSTLTIQRTQQEDSAVYLCASSLFPQASGRSDTQYFGPGTRLTVL.

The CDR3 is CASSSLRQETQYF. CDR3 DNA sequence: TGTGCCAGCAGCTCACTCCGACAAGAGACCCAGTACTTC. The V call is TRBV7-2, the J call TRBJ2-5, with D uncertain. From germline, CDR1 is SGHTA and CDR2 FQGNSA. The CDR3 has 13 amino acids. V was clipped by 4 bases and J by 2 bases, with 8 bases between them.

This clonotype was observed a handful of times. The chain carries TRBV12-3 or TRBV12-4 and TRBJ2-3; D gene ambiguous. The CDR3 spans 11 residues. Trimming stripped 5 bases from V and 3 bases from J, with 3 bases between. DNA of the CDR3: TGTGCCAGCAGTGCTACAGATACGCAGTATTTT. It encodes CASSATDTQYF.

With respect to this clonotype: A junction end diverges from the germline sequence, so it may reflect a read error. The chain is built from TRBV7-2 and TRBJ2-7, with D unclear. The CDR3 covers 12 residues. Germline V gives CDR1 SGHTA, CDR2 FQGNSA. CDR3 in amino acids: CARSPSSYEQYF. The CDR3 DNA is TGTGCCCGCAGCCCTAGTTCCTACGAGCAGTACTTC.

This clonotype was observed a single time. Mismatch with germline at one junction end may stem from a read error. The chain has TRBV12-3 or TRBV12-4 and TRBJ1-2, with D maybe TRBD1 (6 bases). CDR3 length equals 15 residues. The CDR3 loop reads CASSEFQGGSYSYTF. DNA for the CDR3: TGTGCCAGCAGTGAATTTCAAGGGGGAAGCTATAGCTACACCTTC.

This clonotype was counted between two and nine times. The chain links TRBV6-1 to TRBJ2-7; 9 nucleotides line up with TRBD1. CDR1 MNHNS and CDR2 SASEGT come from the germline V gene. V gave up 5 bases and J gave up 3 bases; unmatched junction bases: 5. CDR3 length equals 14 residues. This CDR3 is CASSWTGQGYEQYF. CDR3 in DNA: TGTGCCAGCAGTTGGACGGGACAGGGCTACGAGCAGTACTTC.